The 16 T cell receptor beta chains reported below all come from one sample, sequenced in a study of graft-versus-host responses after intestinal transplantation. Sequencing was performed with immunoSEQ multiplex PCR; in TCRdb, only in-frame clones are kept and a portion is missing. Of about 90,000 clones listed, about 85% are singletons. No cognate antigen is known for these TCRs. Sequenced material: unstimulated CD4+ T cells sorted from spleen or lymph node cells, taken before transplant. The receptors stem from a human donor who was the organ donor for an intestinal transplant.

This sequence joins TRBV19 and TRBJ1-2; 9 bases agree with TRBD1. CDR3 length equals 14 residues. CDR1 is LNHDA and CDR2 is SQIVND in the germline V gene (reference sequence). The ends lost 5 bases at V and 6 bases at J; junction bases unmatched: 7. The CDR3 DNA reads TGTGCCAGTAGTTCACGGACAGGGGCAGATGGCTACACCTTC. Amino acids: CASSSRTGADGYTF. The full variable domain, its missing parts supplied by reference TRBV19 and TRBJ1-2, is DGGITQSPKYLFRKEGQNVTLSCEQNLNHDAMYWYRQDPGQGLRLIYYSQIVNDFQKGDIAEGYSVSREKKESFPLTVTSAQKNPTAFYLCASSSRTGADGYTFGSGTRLTVV.

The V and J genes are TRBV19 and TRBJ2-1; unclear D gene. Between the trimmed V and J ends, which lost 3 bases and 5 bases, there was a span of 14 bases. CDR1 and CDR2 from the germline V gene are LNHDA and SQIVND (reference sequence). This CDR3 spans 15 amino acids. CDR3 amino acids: CASSIVPLFHNEQFF. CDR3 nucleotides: TGTGCCAGTAGTATTGTTCCCCTTTTTCACAATGAGCAGTTCTTC. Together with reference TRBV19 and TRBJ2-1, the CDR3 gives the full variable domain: DGGITQSPKYLFRKEGQNVTLSCEQNLNHDAMYWYRQDPGQGLRLIYYSQIVNDFQKGDIAEGYSVSREKKESFPLTVTSAQKNPTAFYLCASSIVPLFHNEQFFGPGTRLTVL.

CDR3 sequence reads: CASSRQVEGLGNTIYF. Written as DNA, the CDR3 is TGTGCCAGCAGTAGACAGGTAGAAGGTCTAGGAAACACCATATATTTT. V usage is TRBV7-9 and J usage is TRBJ1-3; possibly TRBD1 for D (6 bases). CDR1 is SEHNR and CDR2 is FQNEAQ in the germline V gene (reference sequence). The CDR3 covers 16 residues. Trimming shortened V by 6 bases and J by 4 bases, and 19 bases separated the two germline ends.

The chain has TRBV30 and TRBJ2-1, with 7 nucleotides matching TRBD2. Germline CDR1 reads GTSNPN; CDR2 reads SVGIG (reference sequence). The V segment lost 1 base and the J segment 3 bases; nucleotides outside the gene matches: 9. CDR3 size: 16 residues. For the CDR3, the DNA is TGTGCCTGGAGTGAATGGGGGAGGGTTTTCTACAATGAGCAGTTCTTC. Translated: CAWSEWGRVFYNEQFF.

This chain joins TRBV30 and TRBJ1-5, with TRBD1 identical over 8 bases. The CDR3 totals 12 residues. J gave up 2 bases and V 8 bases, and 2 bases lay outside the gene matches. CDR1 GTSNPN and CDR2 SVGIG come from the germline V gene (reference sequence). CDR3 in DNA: TGTGCCCTGGGACAGGGCAATCAGCCCCAGCATTTT. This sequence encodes CALGQGNQPQHF.

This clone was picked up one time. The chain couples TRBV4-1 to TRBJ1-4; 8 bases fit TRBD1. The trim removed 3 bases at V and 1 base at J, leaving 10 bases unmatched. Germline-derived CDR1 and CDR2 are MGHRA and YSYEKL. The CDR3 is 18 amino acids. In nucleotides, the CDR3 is TGCGCCAGCAGCCAGCAAGACAGGGGAGGGGTAACTAATGAAAAACTGTTTTTT. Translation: CASSQQDRGGVTNEKLFF.

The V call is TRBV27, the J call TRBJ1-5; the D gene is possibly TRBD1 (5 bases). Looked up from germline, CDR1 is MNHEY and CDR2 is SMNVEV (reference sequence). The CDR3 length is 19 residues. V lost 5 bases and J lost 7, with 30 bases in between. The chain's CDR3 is CASSAYADQGPGDRQPQHF. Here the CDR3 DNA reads TGTGCCAGCAGTGCCTATGCCGATCAGGGCCCGGGGGATAGACAGCCCCAGCATTTT.

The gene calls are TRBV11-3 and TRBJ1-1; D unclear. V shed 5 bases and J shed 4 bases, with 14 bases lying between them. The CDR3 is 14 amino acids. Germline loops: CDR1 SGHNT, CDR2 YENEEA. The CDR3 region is CASSRVEDGTEAFF. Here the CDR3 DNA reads TGTGCCAGCAGCCGCGTCGAAGATGGCACTGAAGCTTTCTTT.

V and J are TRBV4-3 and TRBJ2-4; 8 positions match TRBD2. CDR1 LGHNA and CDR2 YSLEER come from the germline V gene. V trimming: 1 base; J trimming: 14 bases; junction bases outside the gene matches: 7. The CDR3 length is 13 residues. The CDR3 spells CASSQVSGAPEYF. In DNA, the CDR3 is TGCGCCAGCAGCCAAGTTAGCGGGGCCCCGGAGTACTTC.

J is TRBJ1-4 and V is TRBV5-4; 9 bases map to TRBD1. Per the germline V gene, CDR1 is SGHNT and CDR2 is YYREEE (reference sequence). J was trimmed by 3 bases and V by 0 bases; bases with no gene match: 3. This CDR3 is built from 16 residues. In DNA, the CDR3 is TGTGCCAGCAGCTTGGACAGGGGGCCTTCTAATGAAAAACTGTTTTTT. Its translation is CASSLDRGPSNEKLFF.

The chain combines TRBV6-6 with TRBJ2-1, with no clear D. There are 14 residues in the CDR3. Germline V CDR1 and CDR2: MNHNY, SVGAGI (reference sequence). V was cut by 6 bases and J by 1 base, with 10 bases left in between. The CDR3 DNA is TGTGCCAGCAGGGAGATCCGTTCCTACAATGAGCAGTTCTTC. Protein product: CASREIRSYNEQFF.

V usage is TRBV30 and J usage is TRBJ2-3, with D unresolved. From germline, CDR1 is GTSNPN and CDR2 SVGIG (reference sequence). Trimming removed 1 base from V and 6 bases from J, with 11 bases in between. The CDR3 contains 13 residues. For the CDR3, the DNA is TGTGCCTGGAGTGGGCTGTTCGGGGATACGCAGTATTTT. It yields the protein CAWSGLFGDTQYF.

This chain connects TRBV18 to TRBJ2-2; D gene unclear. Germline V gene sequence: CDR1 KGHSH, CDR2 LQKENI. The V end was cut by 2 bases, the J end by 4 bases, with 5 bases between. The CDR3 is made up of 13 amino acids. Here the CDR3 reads CASSPSSTGELFF. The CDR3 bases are TGTGCCAGCTCACCATCATCCACCGGGGAGCTGTTTTTT.

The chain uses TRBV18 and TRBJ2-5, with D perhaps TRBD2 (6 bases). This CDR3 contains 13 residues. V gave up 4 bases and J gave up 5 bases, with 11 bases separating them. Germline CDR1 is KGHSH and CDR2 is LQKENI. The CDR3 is CASSRGDGETQYF. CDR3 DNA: TGTGCCAGCTCACGCGGGGATGGGGAGACCCAGTACTTC.

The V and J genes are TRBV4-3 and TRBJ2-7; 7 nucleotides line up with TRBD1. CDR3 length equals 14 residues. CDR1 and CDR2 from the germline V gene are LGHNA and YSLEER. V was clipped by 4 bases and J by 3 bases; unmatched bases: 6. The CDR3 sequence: CASSRGGRDYEQYF. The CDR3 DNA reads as TGCGCCAGCAGCCGAGGGGGCAGGGACTACGAGCAGTACTTC.

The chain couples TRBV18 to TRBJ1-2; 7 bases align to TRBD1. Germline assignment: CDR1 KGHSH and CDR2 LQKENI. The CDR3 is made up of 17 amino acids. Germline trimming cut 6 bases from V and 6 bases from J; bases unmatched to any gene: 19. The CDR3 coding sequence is TGTGCCAGCTCGCCAGCCCCTGGCGAGACAGGGCTACATGGCTACACCTTC. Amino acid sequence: CASSPAPGETGLHGYTF.